This TCR beta chain was observed in a study of T cells in localized non-small cell lung cancer. Findings and limits, study-wide: Because only a single region of the tumor was sequenced, heterogeneity remains possible.

Germline assignment: CDR1 MGHDK and CDR2 SYGVNS. V dropped 2 bases and J dropped 7; count of bases not matched to a gene: 5. The CDR3 is made up of 15 amino acids. This clone was observed a single time. Its antigen is undetermined. Produced via immunoSEQ multiplex PCR; TCRdb's table is partial and in-frame only. The sample records 900 to 1,300 clones, less than 25% being singletons. The sample consisted of lung tumor tissue, taken before any cancer treatment. The chain carries TRBV25-1 and TRBJ1-4; TRBD1 aligns across 9 bases. This TCR derives from a male donor aged 60 or over with stage I squamous cell lung carcinoma. This CDR3 is CASSEARTGVEKLFF. CDR3 nucleotide sequence: TGTGCCAGCAGTGAAGCACGGACAGGGGTTGAAAAACTGTTTTTT.